This T cell receptor beta chain stems from a study of blood T cell repertoires in COVID-19. Study as a whole: Sites in the United States, Italy and Spain provided acute and convalescent COVID-19 samples. PBMCs, B-cell-depleted T cells, or T cells provided the cDNA or gDNA that made up the material.

The CDR3 is 15 amino acids. CDR1 MNHEY and CDR2 SVGAGI come from the germline V gene. V shed 6 bases and J 3 bases; nucleotides not matched to a gene: 6. In the original processing: The authors estimated nucleated cell counts from reference gene primer amplification. Clones were sequenced by immunoSEQ multiplex PCR, and TCRdb holds only the in-frame ones, with some missing. V and J calls and clone size are as listed in that table; D and trimming were resolved from the DNA. Of 200,000 to 250,000 clones listed, approximately 86% are singletons. This chain uses TRBV6-5 with TRBJ1-5; TRBD1 matches at 9 bases. Material for sequencing was peripheral blood. The sequence was collected from a man at least 80 years old with acute or convalescent COVID-19. CDR3 in DNA: TGTGCCAGCAGACTGGACAGGGGATACAATCAGCCCCAGCATTTT. Translated: CASRLDRGYNQPQHF.